One sample yielded the 9 T cell receptor beta chains listed below, sequenced in a study of OX40 agonist ivuxolimab in advanced cancers. Data came from immunoSEQ multiplex PCR; TCRdb stores just in-frame clones and leaves some out. The sample shows roughly 36,000 clones, around four fifths of them seen only once. The material was CD4+ or CD8+ T cells sorted from blood, obtained in a trial of the OX40 agonist ivuxolimab. These receptors were collected from an adult with an advanced solid tumor such as melanoma, head and neck, liver or kidney cancer.

The chain joins TRBV6-5 to TRBJ2-7; 7 bases match TRBD1. From germline, CDR1 is MNHEY and CDR2 SVGAGI. This CDR3 region has 13 residues. Unmatched junction bases numbered 5, after V lost 5 bases and J lost 4 bases. The CDR3 region has the DNA TGTGCCAGCAGTCCAACGACAGGGTACGAGCAGTACTTC. Translated: CASSPTTGYEQYF.

CDR3 coding DNA: TGTGCCACCCCAATTAACACCGGGGAGACCGGGGAGCTGTTTTTT. It yields the protein CATPINTGETGELFF. This chain links TRBV6-1 with TRBJ2-2, with TRBD2 as a possible D gene (5 bases). Per the germline V gene, CDR1 is MNHNS and CDR2 is SASEGT. The V end was cut by 10 bases, the J end by 5 bases, with 20 bases between. CDR3 size: 15 residues.

The chain uses TRBV11-2 and TRBJ2-2; TRBD2 aligns across 13 bases. V was clipped by 6 bases and J by 5 bases; unmatched bases: 6. The CDR3 totals 16 residues. CDR1 is SGHAT and CDR2 is FQNNGV in the germline V gene. The CDR3 here is CASRGLAGSQTGELFF. The CDR3 nucleotides are TGTGCCAGCAGGGGACTAGCGGGAAGTCAAACCGGGGAGCTGTTTTTT.

This clone has just a few counts. The gene calls are TRBV6-1 and TRBJ1-2; D gene unclear. The germline V and J ends were trimmed by 6 bases and 2 bases, with 13 bases remaining between them. The V gene's germline CDR1 is MNHNS and CDR2 SASEGT. The CDR3 length is 14 residues. CDR3 in amino acids: CASSPLTENYGYTF. The DNA for the CDR3 is TGTGCCAGCAGCCCCCTTACAGAAAACTATGGCTACACCTTC.

The chain has TRBV5-1 and TRBJ2-5; D unclear. Germline V gives CDR1 SGHRS, CDR2 YFSETQ. V gave up 0 bases and J gave up 2 bases, with 11 bases separating them. The CDR3 extends over 15 amino acids. The CDR3 region is CASSLDLRMQETQYF. CDR3 coding DNA: TGCGCCAGCAGCTTGGATCTGCGTATGCAAGAGACCCAGTACTTC. The full variable domain, in which reference TRBV5-1 and TRBJ2-5 provide the parts outside the CDR3, is KAGVTQTPRYLIKTRGQQVTLSCSPISGHRSVSWYQQTPGQGLQFLFEYFSETQRNKGNFPGRFSGRQFSNSRSEMNVSTLELGDSALYLCASSLDLRMQETQYFGPGTRLLVL.

The chain employs TRBV5-4 and TRBJ1-2, with D uncertain. CDR3 length equals 13 residues. CDR1 SGHNT and CDR2 YYREEE come from the germline V gene (reference sequence). The V end lost 6 bases, the J end lost 4 bases, and 13 bases lay between the germline ends. CDR3 bases: TGTGCCAGCACCAAAGACACGTTCTATGGCTACACCTTC. Amino acids: CASTKDTFYGYTF.

A single count supports this clone. The rearrangement uses TRBV28 and TRBJ2-5; 8 nucleotides line up with TRBD1. The germline gives CDR1 MDHEN, CDR2 SYDVKM. This CDR3 has 16 residues. The ends lost 5 bases at V and 2 bases at J; junction bases unmatched: 10. CDR3 in amino acids: CASSALGTGSQETQYF. DNA of the CDR3: TGTGCCAGCAGTGCCCTCGGGACAGGCTCACAAGAGACCCAGTACTTC.

The genes are TRBV27 and TRBJ2-3; TRBD1 or TRBD2 may be the D gene (7 bases each). Germline CDR1 MNHEY, CDR2 SMNVEV (reference sequence). The CDR3 is made up of 16 amino acids. Trimming pared 5 bases from V and 2 bases from J, leaving 17 bases between. CDR3 in DNA: TGTGCCAGCAGTCGACTACAGGGGAGGGTCACAGATACGCAGTATTTT. It translates to CASSRLQGRVTDTQYF.

This rearrangement joins TRBV5-1 to TRBJ1-2, with D possibly being TRBD1 (6 bases). Looked up from germline, CDR1 is SGHRS and CDR2 is YFSETQ. Trimming pared 0 bases from V and 6 bases from J, leaving 15 bases between. This CDR3 has 15 amino acids. The CDR3 is CASSLANRAVNGYTF. CDR3 sequence (DNA): TGCGCCAGCAGCTTGGCCAACAGGGCGGTTAATGGCTACACCTTC. Using reference TRBV5-1 and TRBJ1-2 for the parts outside the CDR3, the full variable domain is KAGVTQTPRYLIKTRGQQVTLSCSPISGHRSVSWYQQTPGQGLQFLFEYFSETQRNKGNFPGRFSGRQFSNSRSEMNVSTLELGDSALYLCASSLANRAVNGYTFGSGTRLTVV.